This entry lists 6 T cell receptor beta chains sequenced from one sample in a study of CD8+ T cells in alopecia areata. Treatment noted: oral pan-JAK inhibitor, 5-10 mg twice daily. Reverse transcribed after extraction, RNA yielded cDNA as the sequencing template. Clones were sequenced by immunoSEQ multiplex PCR, and TCRdb holds only the in-frame ones, with some missing. The sample holds under 250,000 clones, 66% seen once. The sequences come from CD4+ T cells sorted from blood, collected at approximately week 44, from a patient treated with tofacitinib. The receptors were gathered from a human donor with alopecia areata.

The chain joins TRBV29-1 to TRBJ2-7; D assignment may be TRBD1 or TRBD2 (5 bases each). Per germline, CDR1 SQVTM and CDR2 ANQGSEA. V was cut by 3 bases and J by 2 bases, with 11 bases left in between. The CDR3 length is 13 residues. The CDR3, as DNA: TGCAGCGTTGAGGGGGACCTTCCCTACGAGCAGTACTTC. It yields the protein CSVEGDLPYEQYF.

The J gene is TRBJ2-7, the V gene TRBV7-2, with D hard to call. This CDR3 contains 14 residues. Germline V CDR1 and CDR2: SGHTA, FQGNSA. Trimming left V 5 bases short and J 5 bases short, with 16 bases between. The CDR3, as DNA: TGTGCCAGCAGCCGACACGGTGGACCTAACGAGCAGTACTTC. Translating gives CASSRHGGPNEQYF.

The V and J genes are TRBV4-2 and TRBJ2-7; D may be TRBD1 (5 bases). CDR1 and CDR2 (germline): LGHNA, YNFKEQ. CDR3 length: 15 amino acids. Deletions cut 4 bases from V and 2 bases from J, with 15 bases between. CDR3: CASSPVGELTYEQYF. The CDR3 DNA reads TGTGCCAGCAGCCCCGTAGGGGAACTTACCTACGAGCAGTACTTC.

The rearrangement joins TRBV19 to TRBJ2-3, with D perhaps assigned TRBD1 or TRBD2 (5 bases each). Germline V gene lookup returns CDR1 LNHDA and CDR2 SQIVND (reference sequence). The CDR3 runs to 13 residues. V gave up 11 bases and J gave up 0 bases, with 12 bases separating them. The CDR3 loop reads CASGPLSTDTQYF. The DNA for the CDR3 is TGTGCCTCGGGGCCCTTGAGCACAGATACGCAGTATTTT.

The rearrangement joins TRBV9 to TRBJ2-4; tentative D call: TRBD1 (6 bases). Germline V CDR1 and CDR2: SGDLS, YYNGEE. The V gene lost 3 bases and the J gene lost 5 bases, with 15 bases spanning the gap. The CDR3 length is 15 residues. The CDR3 reads CASSGRGKVENIQYF. CDR3 bases: TGTGCCAGCAGCGGTAGGGGGAAGGTGGAAAACATTCAGTACTTC. Combining the CDR3 with reference TRBV9 and TRBJ2-4 gives the whole variable domain DSGVTQTPKHLITATGQRVTLRCSPRSGDLSVYWYQQSLDQGLQFLIQYYNGEERAKGNILERFSAQQFPDLHSELNLSSLELGDSALYFCASSGRGKVENIQYFGAGTRLSVL.

This chain connects TRBV25-1 to TRBJ2-6; D remains ambiguous. V lost 1 base to trimming and J lost 1 base, with 5 bases between them. CDR3 length equals 15 residues. Germline V gene lookup returns CDR1 MGHDK and CDR2 SYGVNS. The CDR3 spells CASSEFGSGANVLTF. In nucleotides, the CDR3 is TGTGCCAGCAGTGAATTTGGTTCTGGGGCCAACGTCCTGACTTTC.